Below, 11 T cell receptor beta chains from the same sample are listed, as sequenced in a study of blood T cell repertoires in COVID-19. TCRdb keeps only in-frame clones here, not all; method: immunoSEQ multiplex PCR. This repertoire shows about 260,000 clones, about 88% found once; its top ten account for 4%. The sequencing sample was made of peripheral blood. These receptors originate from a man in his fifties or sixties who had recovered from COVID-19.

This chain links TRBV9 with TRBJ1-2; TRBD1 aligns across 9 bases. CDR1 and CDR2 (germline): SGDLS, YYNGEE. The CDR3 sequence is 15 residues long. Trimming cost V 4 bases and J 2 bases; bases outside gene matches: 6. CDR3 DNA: TGTGCCAGCAGCCTAACCGGGACAGGGAACTATGGCTACACCTTC. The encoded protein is CASSLTGTGNYGYTF.

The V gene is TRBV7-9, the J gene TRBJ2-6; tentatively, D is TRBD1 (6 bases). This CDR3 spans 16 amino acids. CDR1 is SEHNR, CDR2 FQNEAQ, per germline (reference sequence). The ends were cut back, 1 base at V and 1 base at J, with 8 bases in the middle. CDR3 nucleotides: TGTGCCAGCAGCTTAGTAGGGGGATCTGGGGCCAACGTCCTGACTTTC. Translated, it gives CASSLVGGSGANVLTF.

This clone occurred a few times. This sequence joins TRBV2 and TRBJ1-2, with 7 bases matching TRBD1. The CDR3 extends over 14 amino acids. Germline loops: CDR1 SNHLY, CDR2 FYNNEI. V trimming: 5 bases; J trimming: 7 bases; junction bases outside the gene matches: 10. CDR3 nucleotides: TGTGCCAGCAGTTTGGCGACAGGGTTATCTGGCTACACCTTC. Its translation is CASSLATGLSGYTF.

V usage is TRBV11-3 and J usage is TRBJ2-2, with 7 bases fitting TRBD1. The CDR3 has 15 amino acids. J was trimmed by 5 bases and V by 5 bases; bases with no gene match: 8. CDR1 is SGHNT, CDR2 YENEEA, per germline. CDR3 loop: CASSEDRVTTGELFF. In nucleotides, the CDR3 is TGTGCCAGCAGCGAAGACAGGGTAACAACCGGGGAGCTGTTTTTT.

CDR3 coding DNA: TGTGCCAGCAGCCCCGTGGGGGGGGGCTTCACCGGGGAGCTGTTTTTT. This sequence encodes CASSPVGGGFTGELFF. The chain recombines TRBV21-1 with TRBJ2-2; the table gives TRBD2 as D, unverified against the DNA. TRBV21-1 is described as a pseudogene. The length of the CDR3 is 16 residues.

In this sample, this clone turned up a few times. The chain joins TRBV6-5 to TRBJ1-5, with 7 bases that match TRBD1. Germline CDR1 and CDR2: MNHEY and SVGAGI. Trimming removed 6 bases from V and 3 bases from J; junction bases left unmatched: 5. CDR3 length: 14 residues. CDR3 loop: CASRPGQYNQPQHF. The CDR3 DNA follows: TGTGCCAGCAGGCCGGGACAGTACAATCAGCCCCAGCATTTT.

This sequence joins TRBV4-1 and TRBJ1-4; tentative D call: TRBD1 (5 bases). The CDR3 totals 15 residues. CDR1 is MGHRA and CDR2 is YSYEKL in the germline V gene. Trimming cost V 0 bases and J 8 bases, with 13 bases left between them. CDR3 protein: CASSQDWGSREKLFF. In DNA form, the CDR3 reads TGCGCCAGCAGCCAAGATTGGGGCAGTAGGGAAAAACTGTTTTTT.

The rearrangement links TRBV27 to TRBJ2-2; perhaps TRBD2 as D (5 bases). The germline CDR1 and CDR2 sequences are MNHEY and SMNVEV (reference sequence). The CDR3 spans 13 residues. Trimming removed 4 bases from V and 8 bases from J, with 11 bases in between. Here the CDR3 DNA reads TGTGCCAGCAGTTCCGGACTTAATGGGGAGCTGTTTTTT. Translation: CASSSGLNGELFF.

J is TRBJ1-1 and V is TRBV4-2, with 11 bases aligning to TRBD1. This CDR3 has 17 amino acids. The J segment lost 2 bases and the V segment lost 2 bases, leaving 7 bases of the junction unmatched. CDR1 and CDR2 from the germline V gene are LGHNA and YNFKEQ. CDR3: CASSQNRDRGGNTEAFF. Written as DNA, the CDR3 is TGTGCCAGCAGCCAAAACCGGGACAGGGGGGGAAACACTGAAGCTTTCTTT.

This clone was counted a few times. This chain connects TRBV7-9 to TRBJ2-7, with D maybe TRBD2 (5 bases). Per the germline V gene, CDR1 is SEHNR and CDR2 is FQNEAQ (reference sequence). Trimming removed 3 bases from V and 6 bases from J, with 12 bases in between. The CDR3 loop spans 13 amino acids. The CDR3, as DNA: TGTGCCAGCAGCTTTAATGCGGGTACCGAGCAGTACTTC. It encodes CASSFNAGTEQYF.

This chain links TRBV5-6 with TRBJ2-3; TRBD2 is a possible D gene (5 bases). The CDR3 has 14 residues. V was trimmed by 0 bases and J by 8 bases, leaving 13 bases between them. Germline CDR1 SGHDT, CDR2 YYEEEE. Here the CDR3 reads CASSLALAIGTQYF. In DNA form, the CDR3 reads TGTGCCAGCAGCTTGGCGCTAGCCATCGGTACGCAGTATTTT.